A selection of T cell receptor beta chains follows, all from one sample in a study of cytomegalovirus exposure and HLA in healthy donors. Using immunoSEQ multiplex PCR, the repertoire was profiled, and TCRdb retains in-frame clones only, with some absent. This sample has 100,000 to 150,000 clones, with around 77% found just once. Sequenced material: PBMCs. These receptors all stem from a human donor in good health. CDR3s include the opening cysteine and the closing phenylalanine or tryptophan. Fields, in order: J gene, V gene, clone size, D gene, CDR3 DNA, CDR3 protein. A D gene is named only where the DNA matches it firmly. Size tells how often a clone was seen (once, few, many) or the class of an expanded clone, and some rows leave it out.

TRBJ2-1,TRBV9,NA,NA,TGTGCCAGCATGACCTCAGGGGAGGGCAATGAGCAGTTCTTC,CASMTSGEGNEQFF
TRBJ1-4,TRBV5-6,NA,TRBD1,TGTGCCAGCGCCCCCAGTGGCAGGACAGGGTATGCAACTAATGAAAAACTGTTTTTT,CASAPSGRTGYATNEKLFF
TRBJ2-7,TRBV27,NA,NA,TGTGCCAGCAGTTTGACAGGAGCCCACTACGAGCAGTACTTC,CASSLTGAHYEQYF
TRBJ1-4,TRBV27,once,TRBD1,TGTGCCAGCAGGGGGGGACAGGATAAAAATGAAAAACTGTTTTTT,CASRGGQDKNEKLFF
TRBJ1-3,TRBV27,NA,TRBD1,TGTGCCAGCAGTGTTACAGGGGTATCTGGAAACACCATATATTTT,CASSVTGVSGNTIYF
TRBJ2-2,TRBV11-2,few,TRBD1,TGTGCCAGCAGCTCTTATCCGGGACAGGGGGAAGACACCGGGGAGCTGTTTTTT,CASSSYPGQGEDTGELFF
TRBJ2-1,TRBV14,once,TRBD2,TGTGCCAGCAGCCAAGGACTAGCTCGGGACCCTGAGCAGTTCTTC,CASSQGLARDPEQFF
TRBJ2-1,TRBV2,NA,NA,TGTGCCAGCAGTCCGTACAATGAGCAGTTCTTC,CASSPYNEQFF
TRBJ2-2,TRBV6-5,NA,TRBD1,TGTGCCAGCAGACCTACAGGGGGCGCCGGGGAGCTGTTTTTT,CASRPTGGAGELFF
TRBJ2-4,TRBV19,once,NA,TGTGCCAGTAGGGCGGGCGGGGGCAAAAACAGTCAGTACTTC,CASRAGGGKNSQYF
TRBJ2-2,TRBV11-2,NA,NA,TGTGCCAGCAGCTTAGTCCAGACCGGGGAGCTGTTTTTT,CASSLVQTGELFF
TRBJ2-7,TRBV6-1,few,NA,TGTGCCAGCAGTGTGGGACTGCACGTGGACGAGCAGTACTTC,CASSVGLHVDEQYF
TRBJ2-2,TRBV15,NA,TRBD2,TGTGCCACCGAGGGACTAGCACACACCGGGGAGCTGTTTTTT,CATEGLAHTGELFF
TRBJ2-2,TRBV28,once,TRBD2,TGTGCCAGCAGTCCGGGGACTAGCGGGAGAGGGGAGCTGTTTTTT,CASSPGTSGRGELFF
TRBJ1-2,TRBV9,NA,NA,TGTGCCGGCAGCCCCGCCAGGGATTCAGGAGGCTACACCTTC,CAGSPARDSGGYTF
TRBJ2-2,TRBV5-6,NA,TRBD1,TGTGCCAGCAGCTTCTGGACAGGGACTCACGGCACCGGGGAGCTGTTTTTT,CASSFWTGTHGTGELFF
TRBJ2-5,TRBV28,once,TRBD2,TGTGCCAGCAGGACTAGCGGGAGAGGAGAGACCCAGTACTTC,CASRTSGRGETQYF
TRBJ2-7,TRBV9,NA,TRBD2,TGTGCCAGCAGCGCTAGCGGGGGCAACACCTACGAGCAGTACTTC,CASSASGGNTYEQYF
TRBJ1-1,TRBV10-3,few,TRBD1,TGTGCCATCAGTGGACAGGGACGAGCTTTCTTT,CAISGQGRAFF
TRBJ2-3,TRBV27,few,TRBD2,TGTGCCAGCAATACTGCTACGGGAGGGCGGCCGTATTTT,CASNTATGGRPYF
TRBJ1-2,TRBV28,NA,NA,TGTGCCAGCAGCCTCCCCAGGGCCGAATACTACTATGGCTACACCTTC,CASSLPRAEYYYGYTF
TRBJ2-1,TRBV28,NA,NA,TGTGCCATCACCGGAGGGTCCTACAATGAGCAGTTCTTC,CAITGGSYNEQFF
TRBJ2-1,TRBV18,NA,NA,TGTGCCAGCTCACCAATTGCAGGCTCCTACAATGAGCAGTTCTTC,CASSPIAGSYNEQFF
TRBJ1-5,TRBV6-5,few,TRBD1,TGTGCCAGCAGTCCCGACAGGGGGTCTACTCAGCCCCAGCATTTT,CASSPDRGSTQPQHF
TRBJ2-5,TRBV9,once,TRBD1,TGTGCCAGCAGCGTAACCGGGACAGGGGGCCAAGAGACCCAGTACTTC,CASSVTGTGGQETQYF
TRBJ1-3,TRBV28,NA,NA,TGTGCCAGCAGTTTACGTTTTCGTGGAAACACCATATATTTT,CASSLRFRGNTIYF
TRBJ2-7,TRBV14,NA,TRBD1,TGTGCCAGCAGCCAAGATCTTTGGGGGTTAGGCCCCCCGCCGCCGGGACAGGGGCTCTACGAGCAGTACTTC,CASSQDLWGLGPPPPGQGLYEQYF
TRBJ2-7,TRBV2,NA,TRBD2,TGTGCCAGCAGGGCTAGCGGGAGTGGCGAGCAGTACTTC,CASRASGSGEQYF
TRBJ2-7,TRBV28,NA,NA,TGTGCCAGCAGTTTAATGGGCAGGGCCTACGAGCAGTACTTC,CASSLMGRAYEQYF
TRBJ1-1,TRBV11-2,few,TRBD1,TGTGCCAGCAGCGTGTCAGGGGGCAACACTGAAGCTTTCTTT,CASSVSGGNTEAFF
TRBJ1-5,TRBV19,NA,NA,TGTGCCAGTAGTAAGACTGCAGGGCTCAGGGCTCGGCAGCCCCAGCATTTT,CASSKTAGLRARQPQHF
TRBJ2-3,TRBV10-1,few,TRBD1,TGCGCCAGCAGTGAGTCCCGGGACAGGGGTCGGGATACGCAGTATTTT,CASSESRDRGRDTQYF
TRBJ2-3,TRBV6-4,once,NA,TGTGCCAGCAGCCCCGCGGTAGCGGGCACAGATACGCAGTATTTT,CASSPAVAGTDTQYF
TRBJ2-3,TRBV12-1,NA,NA,TGTGCCAGCAGCTCTGGGACTAGCGGGAGTATAGATACGCAGTATTTT,CASSSGTSGSIDTQYF
TRBJ2-7,TRBV2,few,NA,TGTGCCAGCAGTGAAGACAGGGAGAGCTCCTACGAGCAGTACTTC,CASSEDRESSYEQYF
TRBJ2-5,TRBV7-8,NA,NA,TGTGCCAGCAGCTTATCTAGGCAAGAGACCCAGTACTTC,CASSLSRQETQYF
TRBJ2-7,TRBV6-1,NA,TRBD2,TGTGCCAGCGGAGGACTAGCGGAATCCTACGAGCAGTACTTC,CASGGLAESYEQYF
TRBJ2-3,TRBV19,NA,NA,TGTGCCAGTAGTGACGGACAATTCACAGATACGCAGTATTTT,CASSDGQFTDTQYF
TRBJ2-3,TRBV19,few,TRBD2,TGTGCCAGTAGTATAAGAGCGGGAGAAGCAGATACGCAGTATTTT,CASSIRAGEADTQYF
TRBJ2-7,TRBV6-5,once,NA,TGTGCCAGCAGCTCTCGGGAGAACGAGCAGTACTTC,CASSSRENEQYF
TRBJ1-3,TRBV28,NA,TRBD1,TGTGCCAGCAGGAGTTTTCCGGGACAGGCGACTCCCCTCTCTGGAAACACCATATATTTT,CASRSFPGQATPLSGNTIYF
TRBJ2-1,TRBV9,NA,TRBD1,TGTGCCAGCAGCTCGGGACAGTTCAATGAGCAGTTCTTC,CASSSGQFNEQFF